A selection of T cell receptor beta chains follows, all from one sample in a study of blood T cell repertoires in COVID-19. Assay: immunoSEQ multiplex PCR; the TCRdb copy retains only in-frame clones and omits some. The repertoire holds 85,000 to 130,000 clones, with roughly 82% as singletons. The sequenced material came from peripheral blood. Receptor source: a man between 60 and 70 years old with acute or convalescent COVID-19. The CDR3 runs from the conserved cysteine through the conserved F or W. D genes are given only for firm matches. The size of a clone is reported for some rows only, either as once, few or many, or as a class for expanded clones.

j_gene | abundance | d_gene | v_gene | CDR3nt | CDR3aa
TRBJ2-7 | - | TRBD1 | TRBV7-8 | TGTGCCAGCAGCGCCGGGACAGGGCCTTACGAGCAGTACTTC | CASSAGTGPYEQYF
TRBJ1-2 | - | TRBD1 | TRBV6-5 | TGTGCCAGCAGCATCACAGGGGGCGGGGGCTACACCTTC | CASSITGGGGYTF
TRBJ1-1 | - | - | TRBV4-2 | TGTGCCAGCAGCCAAGTTACTGGGAACACTGAAGCTTTCTTT | CASSQVTGNTEAFF
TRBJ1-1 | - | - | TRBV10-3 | TGTGCCATCAGTCCCTCGCGGGCAGAGACGAACACTGAAGCTTTCTTT | CAISPSRAETNTEAFF
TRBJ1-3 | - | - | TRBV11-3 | TGTGCCAGCAGCTTAAGCGGTTCTGGAAACACCATATATTTT | CASSLSGSGNTIYF
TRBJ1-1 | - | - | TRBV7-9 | TGTGCCAGCAGCTTAGGAGGGGGCACTGAAGCTTTCTTT | CASSLGGGTEAFF
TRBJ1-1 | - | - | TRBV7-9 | TGTGCCAGCAGCTTAGTATCGGGGACTGAAGCTTTCTTT | CASSLVSGTEAFF
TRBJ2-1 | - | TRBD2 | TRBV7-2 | TGTGCCAGCAGCCAACCCACCCGGACTAGCGGGAGAAATGAGCAGTTCTTC | CASSQPTRTSGRNEQFF
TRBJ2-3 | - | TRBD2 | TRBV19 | TGTGCCAGTAGCCGGGATTCGGCGGGAGCGCTATCCTCAGATACGCAGTATTTT | CASSRDSAGALSSDTQYF
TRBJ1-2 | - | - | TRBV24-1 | TGTGCCACCGCCCCCAGGGTCCAGCGTTTGGGCTACACCTTC | CATAPRVQRLGYTF
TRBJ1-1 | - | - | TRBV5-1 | TGCGCCAGCAGCTCACAGGGAGCATTAACTGAAGCTTTCTTT | CASSSQGALTEAFF
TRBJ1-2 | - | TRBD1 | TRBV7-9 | TGTGCCAGCAGGCAGGCAGGGGGCGACTATGGCTACACCTTC | CASRQAGGDYGYTF
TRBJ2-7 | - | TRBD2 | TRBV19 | TGTGCCAGTAGTAAGCCAGGGACTAGCGAAATCTACGAGCAGTACTTC | CASSKPGTSEIYEQYF
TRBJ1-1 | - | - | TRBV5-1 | TGCGCCAGCAGCTTGGTAGGACGGGGTACCACTGAAGCTTTCTTT | CASSLVGRGTTEAFF
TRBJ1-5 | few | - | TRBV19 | TGTGCCAGTAATATCGGAAGGGGGAATCAGCCCCAGCATTTT | CASNIGRGNQPQHF
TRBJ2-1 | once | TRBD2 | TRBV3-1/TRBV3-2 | TGTGCCAGCAGCCAAGACCGATCGAGCGGGAGGGCCGTTGAGCAGTTCTTC | CASSQDRSSGRAVEQFF
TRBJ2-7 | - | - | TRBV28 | TGTGCCAGCGGACCTCAACCCCCGGACAGTGTCTACGAGCAGTACTTC | CASGPQPPDSVYEQYF
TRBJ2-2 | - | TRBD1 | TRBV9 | TGTGCCAGCAGACTACAGGGGGAGATGGCCGGGGAGCTGTTTTTT | CASRLQGEMAGELFF
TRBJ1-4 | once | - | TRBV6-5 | TGTGCCAGCAGTTCTCTCAGAGGTGAAAAACTGTTTTTT | CASSSLRGEKLFF
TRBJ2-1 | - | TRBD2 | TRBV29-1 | TGCAGCGTTGAGGGTGAGGCTAGCGGGGTTCCAGGGCAGTTCTTC | CSVEGEASGVPGQFF
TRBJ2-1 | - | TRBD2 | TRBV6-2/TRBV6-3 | TGTGCCAGCAGTTTTCCCGGGACTAGCGGGGCCAGCTCCTACAATGAGCAGTTCTTC | CASSFPGTSGASSYNEQFF
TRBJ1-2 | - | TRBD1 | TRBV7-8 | TGTGCCAGCAGCTTAGCGCTGGAGGGGGCAGTCGGCTACACCTTC | CASSLALEGAVGYTF
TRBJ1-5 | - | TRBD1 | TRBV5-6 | TGTGCCAGCAGCGCCTCGGGACAGGGGAAGCCCCAGCATTTT | CASSASGQGKPQHF
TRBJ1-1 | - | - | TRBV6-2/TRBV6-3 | TGTGCCAGCAGCTTCAGGGAATCGACTGAAGCTTTCTTT | CASSFRESTEAFF
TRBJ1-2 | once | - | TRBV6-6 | TGTGCCAGCAGCCCGGTCGGGATCCGATATGGCTACACCTTC | CASSPVGIRYGYTF
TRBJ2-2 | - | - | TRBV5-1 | TGCGCCAGCAGCGGCGGGACTGCTCAGACCGGGGAGCTGTTTTTT | CASSGGTAQTGELFF
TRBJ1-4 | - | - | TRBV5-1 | TGCGCCAGCAGCTTAACCCCGTCCGAGCAACTGTTTTTT | CASSLTPSEQLFF
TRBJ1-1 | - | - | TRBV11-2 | TGTGCCAGCAGAACCAACAGGGCCAGGGCCACTGAAGCTTTCTTT | CASRTNRARATEAFF
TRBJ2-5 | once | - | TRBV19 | TGTGCCAGTAGCCTTAAGGGCGGAGGGGTTGGGGAGACCCAGTACTTC | CASSLKGGGVGETQYF
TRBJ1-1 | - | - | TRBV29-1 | TGCAGCGTTGAAGGGCAGGCCCCTGAAGCTTTCTTT | CSVEGQAPEAFF
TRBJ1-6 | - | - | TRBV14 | TGTGCCAGCAGCCAACGACAGAGCTCCTATAATTCACCCCTCCACTTT | CASSQRQSSYNSPLHF
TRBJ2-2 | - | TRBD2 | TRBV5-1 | TGCGCCAGCACCCTAGCGGGAGTGAACACCGGGGAGCTGTTTTTT | CASTLAGVNTGELFF
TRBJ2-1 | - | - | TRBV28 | TGTGCCAGCAGTTTAATGTTCGCGGAGAGCTCCTACAATGAGCAGTTCTTC | CASSLMFAESSYNEQFF
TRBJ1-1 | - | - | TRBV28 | TGTGCCAGCACCACCGGGACACAGAACACTGAAGCTTTCTTT | CASTTGTQNTEAFF
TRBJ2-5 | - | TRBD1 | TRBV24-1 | TGTGCCACCAGTACCAGGGGGCTTGGGAATGGGGAGACCCAGTACTTC | CATSTRGLGNGETQYF
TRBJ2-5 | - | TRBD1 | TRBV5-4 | TGTGCCAGCAGCATACAGACAGGGAAAGAGACCCAGTACTTC | CASSIQTGKETQYF
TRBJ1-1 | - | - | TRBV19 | TGTGCCAGTAGTATCCGGGGGGCGAAGAACACTGAAGCTTTCTTT | CASSIRGAKNTEAFF
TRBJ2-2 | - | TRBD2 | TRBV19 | TGTGCCAGTAGTATAGTTGTAGCGGGCACGAACACCGGGGAGCTGTTTTTT | CASSIVVAGTNTGELFF
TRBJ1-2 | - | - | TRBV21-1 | TGTGCCAGCAGCCCTCGAGGAAGGGGCGATAGGCCGGATGGCTACACCTTC | CASSPRGRGDRPDGYTF
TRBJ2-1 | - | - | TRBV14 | TGTGCCAGCAGCCAATTACTTTACAATGAGCAGTTCTTC | CASSQLLYNEQFF
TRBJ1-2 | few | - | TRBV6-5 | TGTGCCAGCAGGCGCCAGAGGAACTATGGCTACACCTTC | CASRRQRNYGYTF
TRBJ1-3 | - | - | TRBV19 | TGTGCCAGTAGTACGAGGATCTCTGGAAACACCATATATTTT | CASSTRISGNTIYF